This T cell receptor beta chain was documented in a study of tissue T cells after allogeneic stem cell transplantation (dated by TCRdb to between 2020 and 2023). As for the study more broadly: TCR beta repertoires were profiled across many tissues obtained from research autopsies of patients with and without GVHD, as well as in mouse models of GVHD. The human arm was a prospective observational study without blinding or randomization. What the work shows at the level of the full study, not this receptor alone: In both patients and mice, only a limited portion of the TCR repertoire detected in tissues was captured by blood and spleen T cells. The patient cohort was small and clinically heterogeneous, and sampling depth was acknowledged as a limitation. The study did not determine which tissue TCRs were alloreactive or antigen-specific, and some clones might have been persisting host cells. Only a few T cell clones appeared in more than one patient, yet motif-based clustering showed tissue-specific repertoire signatures that were shared between patients. Within patients, how anatomically similar the tissues were was a key factor in shaping TCR repertoire composition, regardless of disease or transplant status.

As regards this clone: This clone's antigen is unknown. Because this receptor comes from a mouse, its gene names and germline sequences follow the mouse reference. The read is 1 residue too short to cover the CDR3 end, so that end is filled in from the germline J gene.

Libraries were constructed by the immunoSEQ multiplex PCR assay. TCRbeta CDR3 sequencing was done by Adaptive Biotechnologies at survey depth, reporting CDR3 sequences, V/J genes, productive frequency and template counts. Amplification of TCR beta CDR3 regions started from genomic DNA instead of RNA. In the paper's pipeline: Pairwise repertoire overlap between tissues was quantified with Jensen-Shannon divergence, where 1 means complete divergence and 0 identical. Tissues were grouped by single-linkage agglomerative hierarchical clustering of pairwise JSD values, and the clustering results were shown as dendrograms. GLIPH2 was run on all patient samples with simulation_depth 1000, kmer_min_depth 3, cdr3_length_cutoff 8, keeping groups with more than two unique CDR3s. A standardized tissue-overlap score was calculated by extrapolating Jaccard GLIPH-group overlap across patients to a standard repertoire size of 1000 clones. Linear mixed-effect models, with tissue as a fixed effect and individual as a random effect, were used to test how diversity related to clinical or experimental variables. The clones in this table, taken by TCRdb from immuneACCESS, are in-frame only. Not every clone is retained; where verified, under half of the shortfall comes from an unresolved V gene, and the cause of the rest is unknown. The V and J calls and clone size were taken over from that table, and D and trimming were inferred from the DNA. The sample table holds 48,000 or so clones, of which approximately 73% were seen once. The ten most abundant clones make up roughly 0.7% of the sample.

Trimming takes 0 bases from V and 6 bases from J, and the germline ends sit 11 bases apart. CDR1 and CDR2 are read off the germline V gene as LGHNA and YSYQKL. Measured from the cysteine to the phenylalanine, the CDR3 is 15 residues long. The 42 bases shown cover part of the CDR3, and their frame starts at base 1. The V and J genes are TRBV2 and TRBJ1-4; TRBD1 is a weak D gene call, 5 bases matching. Source material: sorted cells pooled from one or two spleens. This receptor was identified in a pool of C57BL/6 mice in good health. The covered CDR3 bases are TGTGCCAGCAGCCAAGAAGGGACGGGTCACGAAAGATTATTT. It specifies CASSQEGTGHERLF. The whole CDR3 sequence reads CASSQEGTGHERLFF.